This T cell receptor beta chain was recovered during a study of CD8 T cells in Susac syndrome. Study-level results: Only a relatively small number of individuals were included in the TCR sequencing and HLA analysis.

From blood CD8+ and CD4+ T cells, the TCR beta chain was sequenced. The multiple sclerosis controls were treatment-naive patients affected by stable or active relapsing-remitting disease. While CD8+ and CD4+ T cells were isolated negatively, TEMRA cells were enriched by FACS. CDR1 and CDR2 (germline): DFQATT, SNEGSKA (reference sequence). The junction had 4 bases not matched to a gene; V was cut back by 5 bases and J by 0 bases. This CDR3 spans 14 amino acids. RNA amounts of about 0.45 to 1 ug underwent reverse transcription with random hexamers. TCRdb processed the immunoSEQ multiplex PCR reads anew with MiXCR; each CDR3 protein has one entry. This sample has about 300,000 distinct CDR3 sequences; 70% to 90% occur once, and the top ten carry 0.21%. Turning to this clonotype: As yet, its antigen is unknown.

The sequenced material came from CD8+ T cells from PBMCs. This TCR came from a human donor with multiple sclerosis. This rearrangement joins TRBV20-1 to TRBJ2-7; TRBD2 matches at 10 bases. As DNA, the CDR3 is TGCAGTGCTCCCGGGACTAGCGACTCCTACGAGCAGTACTTC. This gives the protein CSAPGTSDSYEQYF.